These T cell receptor beta chains were read from a single sample in a study of blood T cell repertoires in COVID-19. Data came from immunoSEQ multiplex PCR; TCRdb stores just in-frame clones and leaves some out. The top ten clones hold around 1.6% of a sample with approximately 96,000 clones, roughly 90% of them seen once. The sequenced sample was peripheral blood. The receptors derive from a man in his 60s with acute or convalescent COVID-19. Both conserved end residues are part of each CDR3. The D gene is left open where the match is weak. The listing skips clone size in some rows; elsewhere it reads once, few, many or a size class.

clone size: .; J gene: TRBJ1-4; D gene: .; V gene: TRBV5-1; CDR3 DNA: TGCGCCAGCAGCTTGTCTGTGGGAGCAACTAATGAAAAACTGTTTTTT; CDR3 protein: CASSLSVGATNEKLFF
clone size: .; J gene: TRBJ2-7; D gene: TRBD1; V gene: TRBV7-9; CDR3 DNA: TGTGCCAGCAGCTTAGGACAGGGGTTCTACGAGCAGTACTTC; CDR3 protein: CASSLGQGFYEQYF
clone size: few; J gene: TRBJ2-2; D gene: .; V gene: TRBV6-5; CDR3 DNA: TGTGCCAGCAGTTCAGGGGGAGGAACCGGGGAGCTGTTTTTT; CDR3 protein: CASSSGGGTGELFF
clone size: few; J gene: TRBJ2-7; D gene: TRBD2; V gene: TRBV7-2; CDR3 DNA: TGTGCCAGCGGGATAGCGGGGGGTAAGGGCGAGCAGTACTTC; CDR3 protein: CASGIAGGKGEQYF
clone size: once; J gene: TRBJ1-3; D gene: .; V gene: TRBV11-2; CDR3 DNA: TGTGCCAGCAGCTTAGATCAGCCCCCAGGGGCTGGAAACACCATATATTTT; CDR3 protein: CASSLDQPPGAGNTIYF
clone size: .; J gene: TRBJ1-5; D gene: .; V gene: TRBV2; CDR3 DNA: TGTGCCAGCAGTGAATTAGGGGCCGGTCAGCCCCAGCATTTT; CDR3 protein: CASSELGAGQPQHF
clone size: .; J gene: TRBJ2-7; D gene: TRBD2; V gene: TRBV24-1; CDR3 DNA: TGTGCCACCAGTGATGGGACTAGCAGTCACTACGAGCAGTACTTC; CDR3 protein: CATSDGTSSHYEQYF
clone size: once; J gene: TRBJ2-1; D gene: .; V gene: TRBV27; CDR3 DNA: TGTGCCAGCACCCGGGTCCCGCGGGCTGAGCAGTTCTTC; CDR3 protein: CASTRVPRAEQFF
clone size: .; J gene: TRBJ2-3; D gene: TRBD1; V gene: TRBV7-9; CDR3 DNA: TGTGCCAGCAGCACCACAGGGGGCACAGATACGCAGTATTTT; CDR3 protein: CASSTTGGTDTQYF
clone size: .; J gene: TRBJ2-3; D gene: TRBD2; V gene: TRBV11-2; CDR3 DNA: TGTGCCAGCAGCTTAGAGGGGACTAGCGGGAGTACGCAGTATTTT; CDR3 protein: CASSLEGTSGSTQYF
clone size: .; J gene: TRBJ2-1; D gene: TRBD2; V gene: TRBV28; CDR3 DNA: TGTGCCAGCAGGGTAGCGGGAGGAACGAATGAGCAGTTCTTC; CDR3 protein: CASRVAGGTNEQFF
clone size: .; J gene: TRBJ1-3; D gene: TRBD1; V gene: TRBV7-9; CDR3 DNA: TGTGCCAGTGGACGGGACAGCTCTGGAAACACCATATATTTT; CDR3 protein: CASGRDSSGNTIYF
clone size: .; J gene: TRBJ1-4; D gene: .; V gene: TRBV5-1; CDR3 DNA: TGCGCCAGCAGCAGCACAGGGATGACTAATGAAAAACTGTTTTTT; CDR3 protein: CASSSTGMTNEKLFF
clone size: once; J gene: TRBJ1-3; D gene: .; V gene: TRBV5-1; CDR3 DNA: TGCGCCAGCAGCTTGGAAAATCAGGGAAGAAACACCATATATTTT; CDR3 protein: CASSLENQGRNTIYF
clone size: .; J gene: TRBJ1-5; D gene: TRBD1; V gene: TRBV7-2; CDR3 DNA: TGTGCCAGCACCTCTGGGACAGGGGGTAATCAGCCCCAGCATTTT; CDR3 protein: CASTSGTGGNQPQHF
clone size: .; J gene: TRBJ1-4; D gene: .; V gene: TRBV7-2; CDR3 DNA: TGTGCCAGCAGCTTAACGGGAGCCGGGGAAAAACTGTTTTTT; CDR3 protein: CASSLTGAGEKLFF
clone size: once; J gene: TRBJ1-2; D gene: .; V gene: TRBV28; CDR3 DNA: TGTGCCAGCAGTTTCGAATATAGATGGGGAGAGGGAGGAGAGGGCTACACCTTC; CDR3 protein: CASSFEYRWGEGGEGYTF
clone size: .; J gene: TRBJ1-1; D gene: TRBD1; V gene: TRBV7-9; CDR3 DNA: TGTGCCAGCACAGGGGGCGGCACTGAAGCTTTCTTT; CDR3 protein: CASTGGGTEAFF
clone size: .; J gene: TRBJ2-7; D gene: TRBD2; V gene: TRBV28; CDR3 DNA: TGTGCCAGCAGTCCAACTAGCGGAGCCTACGAGCAGTACTTC; CDR3 protein: CASSPTSGAYEQYF
clone size: .; J gene: TRBJ2-3; D gene: .; V gene: TRBV11-2; CDR3 DNA: TGTGCCAGCAGCTTAGCGGGAACCCTCACAGATACGCAGTATTTT; CDR3 protein: CASSLAGTLTDTQYF
clone size: .; J gene: TRBJ2-3; D gene: TRBD1; V gene: TRBV6-1; CDR3 DNA: TGTGCCAGCAGTGCTGACAGGGGAAGAGATACGCAGTATTTT; CDR3 protein: CASSADRGRDTQYF
clone size: .; J gene: TRBJ2-1; D gene: .; V gene: TRBV29-1; CDR3 DNA: TGCAGCGTGGGGGTTGGAGGGCCTTACAATGAGCAGTTCTTC; CDR3 protein: CSVGVGGPYNEQFF
clone size: .; J gene: TRBJ2-3; D gene: .; V gene: TRBV9; CDR3 DNA: TGTGCCAGCAGCGTATATTTTCCGGGAGAGGGCACAGATACGCAGTATTTT; CDR3 protein: CASSVYFPGEGTDTQYF
clone size: .; J gene: TRBJ1-6; D gene: .; V gene: TRBV7-3; CDR3 DNA: TGTGCCAGCAGCTTAGGGCAGGAAAATTCACCCCTCCACTTT; CDR3 protein: CASSLGQENSPLHF
clone size: .; J gene: TRBJ1-6; D gene: .; V gene: TRBV5-1; CDR3 DNA: TGCGCCAGCAGCTTGATGGCAAATTCACCCCTCCACTTT; CDR3 protein: CASSLMANSPLHF
clone size: .; J gene: TRBJ2-1; D gene: TRBD2; V gene: TRBV19; CDR3 DNA: TGTGCCAGTAGTCCAGGGACTAGCGGCTACAATGAGCAGTTCTTC; CDR3 protein: CASSPGTSGYNEQFF
clone size: .; J gene: TRBJ2-6; D gene: TRBD2; V gene: TRBV11-3; CDR3 DNA: TGTGCCAGCAGCTCGGGACTAGCGGGAGTACCGGGGGCCAACGTCCTGACTTTC; CDR3 protein: CASSSGLAGVPGANVLTF
clone size: .; J gene: TRBJ2-1; D gene: TRBD2; V gene: TRBV7-2; CDR3 DNA: TGTGCCAGCAGGAAAACTGGCGGGAGGGGGGTCAATGAGCAGTTCTTC; CDR3 protein: CASRKTGGRGVNEQFF
clone size: few; J gene: TRBJ1-2; D gene: .; V gene: TRBV7-9; CDR3 DNA: TGTGCCAGCAGCTTAGGGGGCGGCTATGGCTACACCTTC; CDR3 protein: CASSLGGGYGYTF
clone size: once; J gene: TRBJ1-4; D gene: .; V gene: TRBV5-1; CDR3 DNA: TGCGCCAGCAGCTTGGACAGGGTTGGTGAAAAACTGTTTTTT; CDR3 protein: CASSLDRVGEKLFF
clone size: .; J gene: TRBJ1-6; D gene: .; V gene: TRBV6-5; CDR3 DNA: TGTGCCAGCAGTTTCCTCGGGAATTCACCCCTCCACTTT; CDR3 protein: CASSFLGNSPLHF
clone size: .; J gene: TRBJ1-3; D gene: .; V gene: TRBV27; CDR3 DNA: TGTGCCAGCAGTTTAGGAGCCTTTGGAAACACCATATATTTT; CDR3 protein: CASSLGAFGNTIYF
clone size: .; J gene: TRBJ2-7; D gene: .; V gene: TRBV9; CDR3 DNA: TGTGCCAGCAGCGTAGTCGGCGGGCCGGGGGAGCAGTACTTC; CDR3 protein: CASSVVGGPGEQYF
clone size: few; J gene: TRBJ2-7; D gene: TRBD2; V gene: TRBV6-6; CDR3 DNA: TGTGCCAGCAGTTCGGGGGGCTACGAGCAGTACTTC; CDR3 protein: CASSSGGYEQYF
clone size: .; J gene: TRBJ1-5; D gene: .; V gene: TRBV6-5; CDR3 DNA: TGTGCCAGCAGTAGGATCGGGGAGCAGCCCCAGCATTTT; CDR3 protein: CASSRIGEQPQHF
clone size: .; J gene: TRBJ2-1; D gene: TRBD1; V gene: TRBV9; CDR3 DNA: TGTGCCAGCAGCAATTCCTTTCGGGACAGGGGCAATGAGCAGTTCTTC; CDR3 protein: CASSNSFRDRGNEQFF
clone size: .; J gene: TRBJ2-7; D gene: TRBD1; V gene: TRBV28; CDR3 DNA: TGTGCCAGCAGTATACCGGGACAGACTTACGAGCAGTACTTC; CDR3 protein: CASSIPGQTYEQYF
clone size: .; J gene: TRBJ1-1; D gene: .; V gene: TRBV12-3/TRBV12-4; CDR3 DNA: TGTGCCAGCAGCCCACAGAACACTGAAGCTTTCTTT; CDR3 protein: CASSPQNTEAFF
clone size: .; J gene: TRBJ1-5; D gene: .; V gene: TRBV4-2; CDR3 DNA: TGTGCCAGCAGCCAAGAGGGATCAGGGCGAAGCAATCAGCCCCAGCATTTT; CDR3 protein: CASSQEGSGRSNQPQHF
clone size: .; J gene: TRBJ2-7; D gene: TRBD2; V gene: TRBV18; CDR3 DNA: TGTGCCAGCTCCCCTAGCGGGAGTATTTCTACCTACGAGCAGTACTTC; CDR3 protein: CASSPSGSISTYEQYF
clone size: .; J gene: TRBJ2-1; D gene: TRBD2; V gene: TRBV30; CDR3 DNA: TGTGCCTGGAGTGACAGTCCGGGACTAGCGGGTCTCTACAATGAGCAGTTCTTC; CDR3 protein: CAWSDSPGLAGLYNEQFF
clone size: .; J gene: TRBJ1-2; D gene: .; V gene: TRBV11-2; CDR3 DNA: TGTGCCAGCAGCCTATCTACCGACAGAAATAACTATGGCTACACCTTC; CDR3 protein: CASSLSTDRNNYGYTF
clone size: .; J gene: TRBJ1-6; D gene: TRBD1; V gene: TRBV10-2; CDR3 DNA: TGCGCCAGCAGTGAGTCCACAGGGGGCGATAATTCACCCCTCCACTTT; CDR3 protein: CASSESTGGDNSPLHF
clone size: .; J gene: TRBJ1-1; D gene: TRBD1; V gene: TRBV5-6; CDR3 DNA: TGTGCCAGCAGCTGGGACAGGGGTGGAATGAACACTGAAGCTTTCTTT; CDR3 protein: CASSWDRGGMNTEAFF
clone size: .; J gene: TRBJ2-2; D gene: .; V gene: TRBV3-1/TRBV3-2; CDR3 DNA: TGTGCCAGCAGCCAAGATTTTAGCCTGACCGGGGAGCTGTTTTTT; CDR3 protein: CASSQDFSLTGELFF